This section outlines one T cell receptor beta chain sequence together with its context. Antigen unknown. The CDR3 length is 14 residues. V shed 3 bases, J shed 0 bases, and the junction held 1 base outside the gene matches. Looked up from germline, CDR1 is SGHTA and CDR2 is FQGNSA. This entry is derived from a study of cytomegalovirus exposure and HLA in healthy donors. General study findings and limits: Being productive about 87% or about 30% of the time was typical of most TCR beta V segments in an earlier analysis. The study recorded fewer than 200 TCR beta chains that were cytomegalovirus-associated. Several top significant clusters appeared, in a later analysis, to be linked to common viral pathogens.

The PCR was carried out with 60 Vbeta primers and 13 Jbeta primers. Sequencing was performed with immunoSEQ multiplex PCR; in TCRdb, only in-frame clones are kept and a portion is missing. The repertoire holds some 120,000 clones, with 75% to 85% as singletons. The rearrangement links TRBV7-2 to TRBJ1-1; 7 bases are shared with TRBD1. The receptor comes from a woman between 50 and 59 years old in good health and CMV-seropositive. The specimen was PBMCs. The CDR3 protein is CASSFGQVNTEAFF. For the CDR3, the DNA is TGTGCCAGCAGCTTTGGACAGGTGAACACTGAAGCTTTCTTT. The whole variable domain, remainder taken from reference TRBV7-2 and TRBJ1-1, is GAGVSQSPSNKVTEKGKDVELRCDPISGHTALYWYRQSLGQGLEFLIYFQGNSAPDKSGLPSDRFSAERTGGSVSTLTIQRTQQEDSAVYLCASSFGQVNTEAFFGQGTRLTVV.